The subject of this entry is one T cell receptor beta chain. The CDR3 has 15 residues. The sample belongs to a study of blood T cell repertoires in COVID-19. Study-wide context: From the United States, Italy and Spain came samples of acute and convalescent COVID-19. T cells, B-cell-depleted T cells, or PBMCs provided the cDNA or gDNA that served as material.

Study processing details: By means of reference gene primer amplification, nucleated cell counts were estimated. The method was immunoSEQ multiplex PCR; TCRdb's version includes in-frame clones alone and lacks a portion of them. That table furnishes V, J and clone size, whereas the DNA furnished D and trimming. The data show some 250,000 clones, about 86% seen once. The TCR sequence derives from a woman aged 60-70 years with active or convalescent COVID-19. The sequencing sample was made of peripheral blood. The chain couples TRBV21-1 to TRBJ2-2; the table calls TRBD2, which could not be checked here. TRBV21-1 is a documented pseudogene. DNA of the CDR3: TGTGCCAGCAGCGGGAGCGGGGGGGGAACCGGGGAGCTGTTTTTT. Translating it yields CASSGSGGGTGELFF.